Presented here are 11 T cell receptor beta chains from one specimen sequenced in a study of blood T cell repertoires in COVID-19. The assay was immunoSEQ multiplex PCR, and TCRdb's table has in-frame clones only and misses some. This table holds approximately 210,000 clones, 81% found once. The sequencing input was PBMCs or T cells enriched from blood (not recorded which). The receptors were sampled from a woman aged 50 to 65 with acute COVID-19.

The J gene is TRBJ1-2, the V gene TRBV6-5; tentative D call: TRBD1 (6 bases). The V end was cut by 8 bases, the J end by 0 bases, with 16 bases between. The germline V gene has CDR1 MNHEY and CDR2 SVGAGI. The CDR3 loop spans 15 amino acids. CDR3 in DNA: TGTGCCAGCGGGCAGGGGCTGTGGTCTAACTATGGCTACACCTTC. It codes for CASGQGLWSNYGYTF.

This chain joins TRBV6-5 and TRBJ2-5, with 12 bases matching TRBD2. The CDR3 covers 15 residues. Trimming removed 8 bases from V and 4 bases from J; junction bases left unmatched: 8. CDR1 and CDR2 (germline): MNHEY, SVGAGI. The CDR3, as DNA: TGTGCCAGCGGGGAACTAGCGGGGGGTGTAGAGACCCAGTACTTC. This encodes CASGELAGGVETQYF.

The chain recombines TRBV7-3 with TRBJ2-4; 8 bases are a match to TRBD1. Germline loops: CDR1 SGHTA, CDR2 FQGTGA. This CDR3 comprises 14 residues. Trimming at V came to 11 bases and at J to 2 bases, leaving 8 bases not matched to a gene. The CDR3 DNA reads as TGTGCCGACCCTAGGGACAGGACCAAAAACATTCAGTACTTC. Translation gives CADPRDRTKNIQYF.

CDR3 protein: CASGRGVANSPLHF. The CDR3 DNA reads TGTGCCAGCGGGAGGGGGGTCGCGAATTCACCCCTCCACTTT. The V and J genes are TRBV6-5 and TRBJ1-6, with D tentatively TRBD1 (6 bases). The CDR3 is 14 residues long. Germline lookup yields CDR1 MNHEY and CDR2 SVGAGI. V shed 8 bases and J shed 7 bases, with 15 bases lying between them.

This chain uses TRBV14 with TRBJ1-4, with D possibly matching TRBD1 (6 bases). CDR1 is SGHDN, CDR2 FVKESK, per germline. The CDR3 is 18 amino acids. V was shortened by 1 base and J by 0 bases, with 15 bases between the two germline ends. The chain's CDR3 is CASSQGWTAFATNEKLFF. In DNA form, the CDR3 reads TGTGCCAGCAGCCAAGGCTGGACAGCCTTTGCAACTAATGAAAAACTGTTTTTT.

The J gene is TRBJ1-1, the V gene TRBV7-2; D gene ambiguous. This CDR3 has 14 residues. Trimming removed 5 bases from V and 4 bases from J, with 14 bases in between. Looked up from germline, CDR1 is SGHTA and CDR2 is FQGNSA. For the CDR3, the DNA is TGTGCCAGCAGCCTAGGCCTACTGAGCACTGAAGCTTTCTTT. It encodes CASSLGLLSTEAFF.

CDR3 region: CASSFRGRQETQYF. In DNA, the CDR3 is TGTGCCAGCAGCTTCAGGGGGCGCCAGGAGACCCAGTACTTC. The chain uses TRBV7-9 and TRBJ2-5, with 8 positions matching TRBD1. The length of the CDR3 is 14 residues. Germline V gene data show CDR1 as SEHNR and CDR2 as FQNEAQ (reference sequence). The V segment lost 3 bases and the J segment 5 bases; nucleotides outside the gene matches: 5.

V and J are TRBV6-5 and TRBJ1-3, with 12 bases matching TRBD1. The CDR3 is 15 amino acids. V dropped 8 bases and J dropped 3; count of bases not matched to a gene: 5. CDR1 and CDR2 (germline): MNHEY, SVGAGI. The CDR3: CASARDRGLGNTIYF. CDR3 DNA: TGTGCCAGCGCGCGGGACAGGGGGCTTGGAAACACCATATATTTT.

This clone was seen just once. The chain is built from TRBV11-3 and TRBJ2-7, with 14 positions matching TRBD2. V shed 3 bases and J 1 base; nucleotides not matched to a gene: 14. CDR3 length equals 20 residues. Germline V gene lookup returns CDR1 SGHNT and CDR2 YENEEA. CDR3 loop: CASSFRGGLAGVPSSYEQYF. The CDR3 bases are TGTGCCAGCAGCTTTAGAGGGGGACTAGCGGGGGTTCCTTCTTCCTACGAGCAGTACTTC.

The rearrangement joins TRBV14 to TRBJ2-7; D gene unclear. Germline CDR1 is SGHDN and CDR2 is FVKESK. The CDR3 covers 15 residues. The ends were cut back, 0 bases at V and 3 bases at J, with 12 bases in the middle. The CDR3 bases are TGTGCCAGCAGCCAAGAGTCGACACCACTCTACGAGCAGTACTTC. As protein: CASSQESTPLYEQYF.

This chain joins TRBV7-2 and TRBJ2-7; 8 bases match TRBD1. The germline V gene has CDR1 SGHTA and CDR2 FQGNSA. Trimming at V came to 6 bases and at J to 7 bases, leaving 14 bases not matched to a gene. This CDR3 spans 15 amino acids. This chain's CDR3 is CASSSSRTGSEEQYF. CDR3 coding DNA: TGTGCCAGCAGTTCTAGCCGGACAGGGTCAGAAGAGCAGTACTTC.